Listed below are T cell receptor beta chains from one sample, sequenced in a study of shared clonotypes between healthy human individuals. Profiled with immunoSEQ multiplex PCR; TCRdb holds only in-frame clones, not every one. The sample consists of 2 million to 2.5 million clones, less than 95% of them appearing once. Sequencing used naive CD8+ T cells sorted from blood. The receptors were sampled from a man between 18 and 29 years old in good health. CDR3s include the opening cysteine and the closing phenylalanine or tryptophan. Expanded clones get a size class; other rows say once, few or many, or leave the size out.

CDR3 protein,clone size,V gene,J gene
CARGGRDTQYF,-,TRBV6-5,TRBJ2-3
CASTNTPEGYEQYF,-,TRBV5-6,TRBJ2-7
CASSPPLGQGSWEQYF,-,TRBV27,TRBJ2-7
CASSGGQGAAYEQYF,-,TRBV7-9,TRBJ2-7
CASSEALIAGKDIQYF,-,TRBV2,TRBJ2-4
CASRTGQGGYGYTF,once,TRBV6-5,TRBJ1-2
CASSFPIGQETQYF,-,TRBV7-9,TRBJ2-5
CAWSLGGTHNEQFF,-,TRBV30,TRBJ2-1
CASSLVPGLAGEYNEQFF,-,TRBV7-6,TRBJ2-1
CASSYSRQGASETQYF,once,TRBV6-6,TRBJ2-5
CASSPPSYNEQFF,-,TRBV7-9,TRBJ2-1
CASSLGSQETQYF,-,TRBV5-1,TRBJ2-5
CASSLEVLTDTQYF,-,TRBV5-1,TRBJ2-3
CASSLLAYEQYF,-,TRBV5-8,TRBJ2-7
CASSVGPVSSYEQYF,-,TRBV9,TRBJ2-7
CASSYGSAGLAYEQYF,-,TRBV6-5,-
CASSYGLDNEQFF,-,TRBV6-6,TRBJ2-1
CAWSMGASGYTF,-,TRBV30,TRBJ1-2
CASRTSGQEYIYEQYF,-,TRBV5-4,TRBJ2-7
CASSIGLQGAHYEQYF,-,TRBV19,TRBJ2-7
CASSRTGGSADTQYF,-,TRBV6-5,TRBJ2-3
CASTFLAGTSNTEAFF,-,TRBV5-4,TRBJ1-1
CASSYYRPGGTEAFF,-,TRBV6-5,TRBJ1-1
CASTFGSWDTEAFF,-,TRBV7-9,TRBJ1-1
CASSLPKGAGTEAFF,-,TRBV18,TRBJ1-1
CASSSTDWAASYGYTF,-,TRBV19,TRBJ1-2
CASNNGGSNQETQYF,few,TRBV28,TRBJ2-5
CASSWLAGQAYEQYF,-,TRBV5-1,TRBJ2-7
CAWTAGYTSEQYF,-,TRBV30,TRBJ2-7
CASSVEGVGQPQHF,-,TRBV9,TRBJ1-5
CASSPHQENSGNTIYF,-,TRBV27,TRBJ1-3
CASSQRTGSDNSPLHF,-,TRBV4-1,TRBJ1-6
CASSFFPPGSFEETQYF,-,TRBV11-2,TRBJ2-5
CASSILAPAGNEQFF,-,TRBV19,TRBJ2-1
CASSETGFLGYEQYF,-,TRBV10-2,TRBJ2-7
CASSYGSLGEQYF,-,TRBV6-5,TRBJ2-7
CASSFEQGTYEQYF,once,TRBV27,TRBJ2-7
CASSLGTGTGTGNTIYF,-,TRBV7-6,TRBJ1-3
CASSETTGVSSLAEQYF,-,TRBV10-1,TRBJ2-7
CASSSRGSFTDTQYF,-,TRBV27,TRBJ2-3
CAISETSVSYEQYF,-,TRBV10-3,TRBJ2-7
CASSWDSGGVYEQYF,-,TRBV11-2,TRBJ2-7
CSARDGYEQYF,-,TRBV20-1,TRBJ2-7